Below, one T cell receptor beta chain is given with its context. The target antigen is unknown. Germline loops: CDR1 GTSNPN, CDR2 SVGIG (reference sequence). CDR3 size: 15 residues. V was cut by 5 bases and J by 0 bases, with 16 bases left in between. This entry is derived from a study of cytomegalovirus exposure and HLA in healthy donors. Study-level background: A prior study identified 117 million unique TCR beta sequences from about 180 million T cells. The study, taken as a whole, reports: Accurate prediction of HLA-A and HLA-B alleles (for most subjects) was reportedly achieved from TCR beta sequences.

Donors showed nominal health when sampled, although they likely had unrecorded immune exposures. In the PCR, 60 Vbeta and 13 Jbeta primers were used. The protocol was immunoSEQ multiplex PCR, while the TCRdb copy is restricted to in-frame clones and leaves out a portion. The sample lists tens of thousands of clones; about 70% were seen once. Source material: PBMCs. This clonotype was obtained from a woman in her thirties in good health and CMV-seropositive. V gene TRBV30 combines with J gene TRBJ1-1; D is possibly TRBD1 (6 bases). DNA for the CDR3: TGTGCCTGGGGGGCGATAGGGGGATTGAACACTGAAGCTTTCTTT. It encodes CAWGAIGGLNTEAFF.